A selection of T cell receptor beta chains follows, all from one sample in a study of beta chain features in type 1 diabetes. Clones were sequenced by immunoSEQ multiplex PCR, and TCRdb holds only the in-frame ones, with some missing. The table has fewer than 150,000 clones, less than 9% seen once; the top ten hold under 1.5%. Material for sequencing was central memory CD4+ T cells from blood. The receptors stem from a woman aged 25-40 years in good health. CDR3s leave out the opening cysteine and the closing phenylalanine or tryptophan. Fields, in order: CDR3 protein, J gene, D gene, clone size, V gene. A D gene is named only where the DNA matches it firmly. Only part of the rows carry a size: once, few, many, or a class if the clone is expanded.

cdr3_aa: AWSVGDEQY; j_call: TRBJ2-7; d_call: .; clone_size: many; v_call: TRBV30
cdr3_aa: ASSPQGFAYNEQF; j_call: TRBJ2-1; d_call: .; clone_size: once; v_call: TRBV6-5
cdr3_aa: ASTNSWEGNQPQH; j_call: TRBJ1-5; d_call: .; clone_size: few; v_call: TRBV6-5
cdr3_aa: ASSSKRRTSGSRDEQF; j_call: TRBJ2-1; d_call: TRBD2; clone_size: few; v_call: TRBV7-9
cdr3_aa: ASSPLAGITDTQY; j_call: TRBJ2-3; d_call: TRBD2; clone_size: .; v_call: TRBV2
cdr3_aa: ASSLGVGQRRNEQF; j_call: TRBJ2-1; d_call: .; clone_size: few; v_call: TRBV7-2
cdr3_aa: ASSLIRGNEQF; j_call: TRBJ2-1; d_call: .; clone_size: many; v_call: TRBV28
cdr3_aa: ASSPGASSGTVNEQF; j_call: TRBJ2-1; d_call: TRBD2; clone_size: .; v_call: TRBV18
cdr3_aa: ASSQKDTQY; j_call: TRBJ2-3; d_call: .; clone_size: .; v_call: TRBV9
cdr3_aa: ASSIAGDERDGYDEQF; j_call: TRBJ2-1; d_call: TRBD2; clone_size: .; v_call: TRBV19
cdr3_aa: ASSPLPRQSSQETQY; j_call: TRBJ2-5; d_call: .; clone_size: many; v_call: TRBV18
cdr3_aa: ATSRDGGQQETQY; j_call: TRBJ2-5; d_call: TRBD1; clone_size: few; v_call: TRBV15
cdr3_aa: ASSPASGRGNTGELF; j_call: TRBJ2-2; d_call: TRBD2; clone_size: few; v_call: TRBV28
cdr3_aa: ASRLAGPTDTQY; j_call: TRBJ2-3; d_call: TRBD2; clone_size: few; v_call: TRBV7-2
cdr3_aa: ASSPGQARTEAF; j_call: TRBJ1-1; d_call: TRBD1; clone_size: few; v_call: TRBV28
cdr3_aa: ATAWEGSSYEQY; j_call: TRBJ2-7; d_call: TRBD2; clone_size: .; v_call: TRBV11-2
cdr3_aa: ASSLRGWETQY; j_call: TRBJ2-5; d_call: .; clone_size: few; v_call: TRBV27
cdr3_aa: ASSPHQSNYGYT; j_call: TRBJ1-2; d_call: .; clone_size: .; v_call: TRBV7-2
cdr3_aa: ASSLYSGYSNEQF; j_call: TRBJ2-1; d_call: TRBD2; clone_size: .; v_call: TRBV27
cdr3_aa: ASTPDSLSTDTQY; j_call: TRBJ2-3; d_call: .; clone_size: few; v_call: TRBV19
cdr3_aa: ASSQNPPGTGNTGELF; j_call: TRBJ2-2; d_call: TRBD1; clone_size: .; v_call: TRBV4-3
cdr3_aa: ASRPGLPDTQY; j_call: TRBJ2-3; d_call: .; clone_size: .; v_call: TRBV27
cdr3_aa: ASSFPGGLAGVTYNEQF; j_call: TRBJ2-1; d_call: TRBD1; clone_size: many; v_call: TRBV7-9
cdr3_aa: ASTTSGRDYTGELF; j_call: TRBJ2-2; d_call: TRBD2; clone_size: few; v_call: TRBV28
cdr3_aa: ASSPRGISGSETQY; j_call: TRBJ2-5; d_call: TRBD2; clone_size: few; v_call: TRBV7-9
cdr3_aa: AISSSTGGSYEQY; j_call: TRBJ2-7; d_call: .; clone_size: few; v_call: TRBV10-3
cdr3_aa: ASGLFGGGTETQY; j_call: TRBJ2-5; d_call: .; clone_size: few; v_call: TRBV12-5
cdr3_aa: ASSTPGRDRAGT; j_call: TRBJ1-2; d_call: .; clone_size: .; v_call: TRBV9
cdr3_aa: ASSFSTGGETQY; j_call: TRBJ2-5; d_call: TRBD1; clone_size: .; v_call: TRBV5-1
cdr3_aa: ASSPKGQGASYEQY; j_call: TRBJ2-7; d_call: TRBD1; clone_size: .; v_call: TRBV7-9
cdr3_aa: ASSRQATYNEQF; j_call: TRBJ2-1; d_call: .; clone_size: .; v_call: TRBV6-5
cdr3_aa: ASRGGDQPQH; j_call: TRBJ1-5; d_call: .; clone_size: .; v_call: TRBV6-1
cdr3_aa: ASSRNSDYPGELF; j_call: TRBJ2-2; d_call: .; clone_size: many; v_call: TRBV4-2
cdr3_aa: ASSPQMAGLGEKLF; j_call: TRBJ1-4; d_call: .; clone_size: few; v_call: TRBV7-6
cdr3_aa: ASSLGGMNTEAF; j_call: TRBJ1-1; d_call: .; clone_size: .; v_call: TRBV27
cdr3_aa: ASSSGWTGGGRD; j_call: TRBJ2-7; d_call: TRBD1; clone_size: .; v_call: TRBV11-2
cdr3_aa: SVERPGQGNSGEQF; j_call: TRBJ2-1; d_call: TRBD1; clone_size: few; v_call: TRBV29-1
cdr3_aa: ASSRDSSTDTQY; j_call: TRBJ2-3; d_call: TRBD1; clone_size: few; v_call: TRBV13
cdr3_aa: ASSVNGQGAGELF; j_call: TRBJ2-2; d_call: TRBD1; clone_size: .; v_call: TRBV5-1
cdr3_aa: ASSETGGDEKLF; j_call: TRBJ1-4; d_call: TRBD1; clone_size: few; v_call: TRBV6-1
cdr3_aa: ASSSVIYGYGYT; j_call: TRBJ1-2; d_call: .; clone_size: .; v_call: TRBV6-6
cdr3_aa: ASSLFLAGGLADTQY; j_call: TRBJ2-3; d_call: TRBD2; clone_size: few; v_call: TRBV7-8
cdr3_aa: ASRQDRVLVAF; j_call: TRBJ1-1; d_call: TRBD1; clone_size: few; v_call: TRBV28
cdr3_aa: ASTGGSLSYEQY; j_call: TRBJ2-7; d_call: .; clone_size: few; v_call: TRBV5-1
cdr3_aa: ASSLGGGSEAF; j_call: TRBJ1-1; d_call: .; clone_size: few; v_call: TRBV7-8
cdr3_aa: AWSPLGLGHAF; j_call: TRBJ1-1; d_call: .; clone_size: few; v_call: TRBV30
cdr3_aa: ASSGSGTSGIQETQY; j_call: TRBJ2-5; d_call: TRBD2; clone_size: few; v_call: TRBV28
cdr3_aa: ASSYKGQTGYEQY; j_call: TRBJ2-7; d_call: TRBD1; clone_size: few; v_call: TRBV7-3
cdr3_aa: ASTPGAGRGEKLF; j_call: TRBJ1-4; d_call: .; clone_size: few; v_call: TRBV5-1
cdr3_aa: ASSLQGTKNIQY; j_call: TRBJ2-4; d_call: TRBD1; clone_size: few; v_call: TRBV5-1
cdr3_aa: ASSLRGSGANVLT; j_call: TRBJ2-6; d_call: .; clone_size: .; v_call: TRBV11-1
cdr3_aa: ASSLTSGTGAGEQY; j_call: TRBJ2-7; d_call: TRBD1; clone_size: .; v_call: TRBV9
cdr3_aa: SVEGTEYGYT; j_call: TRBJ1-2; d_call: .; clone_size: many; v_call: TRBV29-1
cdr3_aa: ASSLSSVPTDTQY; j_call: TRBJ2-3; d_call: .; clone_size: few; v_call: TRBV5-1
cdr3_aa: ASSLIIRGETQY; j_call: TRBJ2-5; d_call: .; clone_size: many; v_call: TRBV7-8
cdr3_aa: SVEGPSGSGHEQY; j_call: TRBJ2-7; d_call: TRBD2; clone_size: few; v_call: TRBV29-1
cdr3_aa: ASSLSTALNTEAF; j_call: TRBJ1-1; d_call: .; clone_size: .; v_call: TRBV7-9
cdr3_aa: AISVRIQETQY; j_call: TRBJ2-5; d_call: .; clone_size: .; v_call: TRBV10-3
cdr3_aa: ASSFSPTGGSGDEQF; j_call: TRBJ2-1; d_call: TRBD2; clone_size: .; v_call: TRBV5-1